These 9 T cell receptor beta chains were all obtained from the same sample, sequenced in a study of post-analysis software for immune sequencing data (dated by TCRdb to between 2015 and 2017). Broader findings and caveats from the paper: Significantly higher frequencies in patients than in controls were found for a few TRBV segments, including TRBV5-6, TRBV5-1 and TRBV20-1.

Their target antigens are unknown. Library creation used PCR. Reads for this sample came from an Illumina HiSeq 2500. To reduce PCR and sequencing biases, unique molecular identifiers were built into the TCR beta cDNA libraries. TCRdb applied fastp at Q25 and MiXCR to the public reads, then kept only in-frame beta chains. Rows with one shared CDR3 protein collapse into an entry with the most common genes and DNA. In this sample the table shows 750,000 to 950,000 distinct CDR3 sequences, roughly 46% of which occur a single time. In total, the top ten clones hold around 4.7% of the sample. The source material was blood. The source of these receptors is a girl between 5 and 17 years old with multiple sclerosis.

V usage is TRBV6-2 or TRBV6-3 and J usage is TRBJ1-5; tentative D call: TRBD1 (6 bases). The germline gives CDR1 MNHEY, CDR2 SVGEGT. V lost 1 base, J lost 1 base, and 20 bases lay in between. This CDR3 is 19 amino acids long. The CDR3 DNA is TGTGCCAGCAGTTACTTAGGTGCCAGGGGACTCGGGAGCAATCAGCCCCAGCATTTT. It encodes CASSYLGARGLGSNQPQHF.

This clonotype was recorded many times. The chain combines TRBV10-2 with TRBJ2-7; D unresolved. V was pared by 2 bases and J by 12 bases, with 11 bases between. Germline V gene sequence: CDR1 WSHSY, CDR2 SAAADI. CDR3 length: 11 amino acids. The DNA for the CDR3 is TGCGCCAGCAGTGAGCCCTCCTCCTGGTACTTC. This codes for CASSEPSSWYF.

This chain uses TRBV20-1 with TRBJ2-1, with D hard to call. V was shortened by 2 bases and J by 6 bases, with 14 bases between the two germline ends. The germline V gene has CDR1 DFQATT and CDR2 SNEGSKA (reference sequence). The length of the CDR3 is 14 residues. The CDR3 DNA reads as TGCAGTGCTAGAAGGCTCGGCCCGGGCAATGAGCAGTTCTTC. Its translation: CSARRLGPGNEQFF.

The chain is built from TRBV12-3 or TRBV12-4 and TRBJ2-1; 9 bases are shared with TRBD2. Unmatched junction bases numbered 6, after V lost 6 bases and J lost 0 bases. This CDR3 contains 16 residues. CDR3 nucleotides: TGTGCCAGCAGCCACAAACTAGCGGGCTCCTACAATGAGCAGTTCTTC. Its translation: CASSHKLAGSYNEQFF.

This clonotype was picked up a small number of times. The CDR3 region is CSASPLASNVQYF. CDR3 coding DNA: TGCAGCGCCAGCCCGTTGGCTAGCAACGTGCAGTACTTC. The J gene is TRBJ2-4, the V gene TRBV29-1; a possible D gene is TRBD2 (5 bases). The V end was cut by 7 bases, the J end by 13 bases, with 23 bases between. The CDR3 is 13 amino acids. The germline V gene encodes CDR1 SQVTM and CDR2 ANQGSEA.

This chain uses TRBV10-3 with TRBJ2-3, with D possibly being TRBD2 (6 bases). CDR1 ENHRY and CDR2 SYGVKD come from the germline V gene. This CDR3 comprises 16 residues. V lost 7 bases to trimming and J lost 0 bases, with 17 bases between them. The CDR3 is CAINHDAGGSTDTQYF. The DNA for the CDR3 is TGTGCCATCAACCACGACGCCGGGGGAAGCACAGATACGCAGTATTTT.

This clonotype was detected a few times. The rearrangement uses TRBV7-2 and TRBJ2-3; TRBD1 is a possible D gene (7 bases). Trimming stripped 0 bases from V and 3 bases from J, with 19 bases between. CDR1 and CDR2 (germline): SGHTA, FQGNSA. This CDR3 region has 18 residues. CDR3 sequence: CASSLAFRETGRTDTQYF. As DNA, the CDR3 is TGTGCCAGCAGCTTAGCGTTTCGAGAGACAGGGAGGACAGATACGCAGTATTTT.

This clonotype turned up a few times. The CDR3 DNA reads TGCAGTGCTAGAGATCCGTGGGAGGGCCGGGATGAGCAGTTCTTC. Amino acids: CSARDPWEGRDEQFF. The chain uses TRBV20-1 and TRBJ2-1, with 7 nucleotides matching TRBD2. J gave up 8 bases and V 0 bases, and 10 bases lay outside the gene matches. The CDR3 spans 15 residues. CDR1 and CDR2 from the germline V gene are DFQATT and SNEGSKA (reference sequence).

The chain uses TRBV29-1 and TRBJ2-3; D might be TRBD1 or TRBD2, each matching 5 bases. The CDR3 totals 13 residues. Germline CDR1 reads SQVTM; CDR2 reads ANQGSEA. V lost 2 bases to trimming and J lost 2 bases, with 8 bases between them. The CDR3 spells CSVEQGPTDTQYF. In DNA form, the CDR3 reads TGCAGCGTTGAACAGGGACCCACAGATACGCAGTATTTT.